This T cell receptor beta chain was found in a study of T cells in Graves' hyperthyroidism and ophthalmopathy. Study-level results: Ophthalmopathy was predicted by the model a median of about six months ahead of onset. Among clonotypes expanded in thyroid above 0.001, most were also found in blood.

Deletions cut 5 bases from V and 0 bases from J, with 11 bases between. The CDR3 has 13 amino acids. Germline-derived CDR1 and CDR2 are GTSNPN and SVGIG (reference sequence). TCR beta CDR3 regions were amplified from RNA. The primer set for the first-round RT-PCR of the TCR CDR3 was HTBI. TCRdb analysed the multiplex PCR reads with MiXCR anew, one entry per CDR3 protein. The sample comprises 490,000 or so distinct CDR3 sequences, 20% of which are singletons, and roughly 50% rests with the top ten. Reasons for excluding patients were uncontrolled infection, other autoimmune disease, pregnancy or lactation. Diagnoses were established using clinical symptoms, serum thyroxine and TRAb, thyroid ultrasound and orbital computed tomography. The table lists this clonotype with many counts. Its antigen is as yet unknown.

Sample: blood. The sequence was obtained from a man aged 35 to 55 with Graves' ophthalmopathy. The chain has TRBV30 and TRBJ2-7; weak D call: TRBD2 (7 bases). For the CDR3, the DNA is TGTGCCTGGGCTCGGGGGGCCTCCTACGAGCAGTACTTC. Translation: CAWARGASYEQYF.